Below are 23 T cell receptor beta chains sequenced from a single sample in a study of blood T cell repertoires in COVID-19. Profiled with immunoSEQ multiplex PCR; TCRdb holds only in-frame clones, not every one. The sample has over 100,000 clones; 80% to 85% are singletons. Source material: PBMCs or T cells enriched from blood (not recorded which). The source of these receptors is a woman aged 30 to 39 who had recovered from COVID-19.

V is TRBV6-5 and J is TRBJ2-3, with unresolved D. CDR3 length: 11 residues. V was trimmed by 5 bases and J by 3 bases, leaving 3 bases between them. Per germline, CDR1 MNHEY and CDR2 SVGAGI. Written as DNA, the CDR3 is TGTGCCAGCAGTCGGACAGATACGCAGTATTTT. Encoded protein: CASSRTDTQYF.

V usage is TRBV12-3 or TRBV12-4 and J usage is TRBJ2-5; TRBD1 agrees at 7 bases. There are 13 residues in the CDR3. J was trimmed by 5 bases and V by 5 bases; bases with no gene match: 5. The CDR3 region has the DNA TGTGCCAGCAGTCTCGGACAGGTGGAGACCCAGTACTTC. This sequence encodes CASSLGQVETQYF.

This chain uses TRBV19 with TRBJ2-5, with 9 bases aligning to TRBD1. V lost 5 bases to trimming and J lost 5 bases; unmatched junction nucleotides: 9. This CDR3 is built from 15 residues. The V gene's germline CDR1 is LNHDA and CDR2 SQIVND (reference sequence). The CDR3 DNA reads as TGTGCCAGTAGTTCCGCCGGGACAGGGAGGGAGACCCAGTACTTC. It is translated as CASSSAGTGRETQYF.

The chain has TRBV12-3 or TRBV12-4 and TRBJ2-7; D is unclear. The CDR3 is made up of 11 amino acids. The V and J ends lost 6 bases and 2 bases respectively, with 5 bases between them. CDR3: CASRSAYEQYF. Here the CDR3 DNA reads TGTGCCAGCAGGTCTGCCTACGAGCAGTACTTC.

V usage is TRBV28 and J usage is TRBJ2-7, with 9 bases lining up with TRBD1. Germline-derived CDR1 and CDR2 are MDHEN and SYDVKM. The CDR3 is 15 amino acids. Losses at the gene ends were 5 bases for V and 2 bases for J; bases not matched to a gene: 7. Here the CDR3 reads CASSPGTGPPYEQYF. The CDR3 region has the DNA TGTGCCAGCAGTCCGGGGACAGGGCCTCCCTACGAGCAGTACTTC.

This clone was observed a few times. The chain combines TRBV9 with TRBJ1-1; D remains ambiguous. The germline V gene encodes CDR1 SGDLS and CDR2 YYNGEE. The V end lost 0 bases, the J end lost 4 bases, and 7 bases lay between the germline ends. This CDR3 comprises 13 residues. Here the CDR3 DNA reads TGTGCCAGCAGCGTAGCGGGTACCACTGAAGCTTTCTTT. Translated, it gives CASSVAGTTEAFF.

The chain employs TRBV21-1 and TRBJ1-2; the D segment call TRBD1 is taken from the table without a DNA check. TRBV21-1 counts as a pseudogene. The CDR3 consists of 13 residues. CDR3 nucleotides: TGTGCCAGCAGCAACAGGGCCCAGGGGGGCTACACCTTC. It specifies CASSNRAQGGYTF.

This clone showed up just once. This chain links TRBV27 with TRBJ2-7; 8 bases are a match to TRBD1. Germline CDR1 reads MNHEY; CDR2 reads SMNVEV (reference sequence). This CDR3 has 14 residues. With 4 bases clipped from V and 5 bases from J, the junction kept 7 bases outside the gene matches. The CDR3 here is CASSYGTGLDEQYF. CDR3 coding DNA: TGTGCCAGCAGTTACGGGACAGGTTTGGACGAGCAGTACTTC.

This rearrangement joins TRBV6-5 to TRBJ1-1; TRBD1 agrees at 7 bases. The CDR3 runs to 13 residues. Looked up from germline, CDR1 is MNHEY and CDR2 is SVGAGI. The J segment lost 5 bases and the V segment lost 11 bases, leaving 11 bases of the junction unmatched. For the CDR3, the DNA is TGTGCCGGTCACAGGGGCAAGGGGACTGAAGCTTTCTTT. Translated, it gives CAGHRGKGTEAFF.

The rearrangement uses TRBV30 and TRBJ2-7; TRBD2 aligns across 10 bases. CDR1 and CDR2 from the germline V gene are GTSNPN and SVGIG (reference sequence). V shed 2 bases, J shed 0 bases, and the junction held 4 bases outside the gene matches. This CDR3 is built from 15 residues. As DNA, the CDR3 is TGTGCCTGGAGTATTTGGACTAGCGGCTCCTACGAGCAGTACTTC. This sequence encodes CAWSIWTSGSYEQYF.

This clone occurred once. V is TRBV13 and J is TRBJ2-7, with D possibly TRBD2 on 6 matching bases. The V gene's germline CDR1 is PRHDT and CDR2 FYEKMQ (reference sequence). V was cut by 5 bases and J by 3 bases, with 14 bases left in between. This CDR3 contains 14 residues. CDR3 sequence: CASSTILAFYEQYF. The CDR3 DNA sequence: TGTGCCAGCAGCACCATTCTAGCGTTCTACGAGCAGTACTTC.

This clone has a single count. The chain carries TRBV18 and TRBJ1-6, with TRBD1 matching 7 bases. The CDR3 has 15 residues. Trimming cost V 2 bases and J 7 bases; bases outside gene matches: 5. CDR1 is KGHSH and CDR2 is LQKENI in the germline V gene. The CDR3 loop reads CASSPRGQINSPLHF. Written as DNA, the CDR3 is TGTGCCAGCTCACCAAGGGGACAGATCAATTCACCCCTCCACTTT.

The chain has TRBV19 and TRBJ1-6; 7 positions agree with TRBD1. This CDR3 is 13 amino acids long. Germline V CDR1 and CDR2: LNHDA, SQIVND (reference sequence). With V trimmed by 10 bases and J by 10 bases, 10 bases remained unmatched. CDR3 sequence reads: CATSHRGESPLHF. CDR3 nucleotide sequence: TGTGCCACCTCGCACAGGGGAGAATCACCCCTCCACTTT.

The chain uses TRBV5-4 and TRBJ1-1; 8 nucleotides align to TRBD1. The germline V gene has CDR1 SGHNT and CDR2 YYREEE (reference sequence). V was clipped by 3 bases and J by 4 bases; unmatched bases: 5. This CDR3 is 14 amino acids long. CDR3 residues: CASSSRTGFTEAFF. For the CDR3, the DNA is TGTGCCAGCAGCTCGAGGACAGGGTTCACTGAAGCTTTCTTT.

This clone was counted only a few times. The chain is built from TRBV30 and TRBJ1-1; a weak D match, TRBD1 (6 bases). Germline V gene data show CDR1 as GTSNPN and CDR2 as SVGIG (reference sequence). The CDR3 has 11 amino acids. The CDR3 region is CGGQSNTEAFF. The CDR3 DNA is TGTGGTGGACAGTCGAACACTGAAGCTTTCTTT.

The gene calls are TRBV19 and TRBJ2-1; no definite D call. This CDR3 region has 13 residues. Trimming shortened V by 1 base and J by 7 bases, and 8 bases separated the two germline ends. Germline lookup yields CDR1 LNHDA and CDR2 SQIVND (reference sequence). The CDR3 DNA reads TGTGCCAGTAGTATAGCAGGCTGGAATGAGCAGTTCTTC. Protein sequence: CASSIAGWNEQFF.

The chain couples TRBV29-1 to TRBJ1-1, with TRBD1 matching 10 bases. Unmatched junction bases numbered 8, after V lost 6 bases and J lost 13 bases. Germline loops: CDR1 SQVTM, CDR2 ANQGSEA. This CDR3 is 11 amino acids long. CDR3 protein: CSVTPGTGVFF. The DNA of the CDR3 is TGCAGCGTCACCCCCGGGACAGGGGTTTTCTTT. The entire variable domain, with the rest obtained from reference TRBV29-1 and TRBJ1-1, is as follows: SAVISQKPSRDICQRGTSLTIQCQVDSQVTMMFWYRQQPGQSLTLIATANQGSEATYESGFVIDKFPISRPNLTFSTLTVSNMSPEDSSIYLCSVTPGTGVFFGQGTRLTVV.

The chain links TRBV6-1 to TRBJ2-7, with TRBD2 as a possible D gene (6 bases). V lost 2 bases, J lost 1 base, and 12 bases lay in between. CDR3 length: 15 amino acids. CDR1 is MNHNS, CDR2 SASEGT, per germline. This chain's CDR3 is CASSERGVGSYEQYF. The CDR3 DNA reads TGTGCCAGCAGTGAACGCGGGGTCGGGTCCTACGAGCAGTACTTC.

The sample holds one count of this clone. The chain carries TRBV9 and TRBJ2-1, with 7 bases identical to TRBD2. V trimming: 4 bases; J trimming: 0 bases; junction bases outside the gene matches: 4. Germline loops: CDR1 SGDLS, CDR2 YYNGEE. The CDR3 extends over 15 amino acids. The CDR3 DNA follows: TGTGCCAGCAGCCCGAGCGGGGTCTCCTACAATGAGCAGTTCTTC. Its translation: CASSPSGVSYNEQFF.

The V gene is TRBV5-6, the J gene TRBJ2-5; 8 bases are a match to TRBD2. Germline V gene sequence: CDR1 SGHDT, CDR2 YYEEEE. Trimming cost V 1 base and J 4 bases; bases outside gene matches: 6. The CDR3 length is 15 residues. The CDR3 loop reads CASSLRGLVGETQYF. CDR3 bases: TGTGCCAGCAGCTTGCGGGGACTAGTTGGAGAGACCCAGTACTTC. Drawing the rest from reference TRBV5-6 and TRBJ2-5, the complete variable domain is DAGVTQSPTHLIKTRGQQVTLRCSPKSGHDTVSWYQQALGQGPQFIFQYYEEEERQRGNFPDRFSGHQFPNYSSELNVNALLLGDSALYLCASSLRGLVGETQYFGPGTRLLVL.

The V gene is TRBV6-1, the J gene TRBJ2-4, with no clear D. This CDR3 region has 16 residues. CDR1 MNHNS and CDR2 SASEGT come from the germline V gene. The V end lost 4 bases, the J end lost 0 bases, and 13 bases lay between the germline ends. The CDR3 reads CASSATKIIAKNIQYF. CDR3 DNA sequence: TGTGCCAGCAGTGCCACAAAAATTATAGCCAAAAACATTCAGTACTTC.

The chain couples TRBV6-5 to TRBJ2-1; 8 bases align to TRBD1. The germline gives CDR1 MNHEY, CDR2 SVGAGI. V dropped 6 bases and J dropped 2; count of bases not matched to a gene: 6. The CDR3 has 15 amino acids. The CDR3 sequence is CASSARTGPYNEQFF. The CDR3 DNA sequence: TGTGCCAGCAGCGCTAGGACAGGGCCCTACAATGAGCAGTTCTTC.

In this sample, this clone turned up once. The chain links TRBV7-3 to TRBJ2-4; possibly TRBD1 for D (9 bases). The CDR3 is made up of 19 amino acids. CDR1 is SGHTA, CDR2 FQGTGA, per germline. Deletions cut 6 bases from V and 7 bases from J, with 31 bases between. This CDR3 reads CASRSPLQGAGGRPNIQYF. The CDR3 DNA sequence: TGTGCCAGCAGGTCCCCGTTACAGGGGGCGGGCGGGAGGCCCAACATTCAGTACTTC. The entire variable domain, with the rest obtained from reference TRBV7-3 and TRBJ2-4, is as follows: GAGVSQTPSNKVTEKGKYVELRCDPISGHTALYWYRQSLGQGPEFLIYFQGTGAADDSGLPNDRFFAVRPEGSVSTLKIQRTERGDSAVYLCASRSPLQGAGGRPNIQYFGAGTRLSVL.